These 21 T cell receptor beta chains were all obtained from the same sample, sequenced in a study of the immune and genomic landscape of osteosarcoma. Assay: immunoSEQ multiplex PCR; the TCRdb copy retains only in-frame clones and omits some. The sample has 6,000 to 7,000 clones; around 62% are singletons. Osteosarcoma specimens were post-treatment primary, local recurrence and metastasis tumors from poor-prognosis patients. Material: osteosarcoma tumor tissue from the lung. Source of these receptors: a human donor with osteosarcoma.

The genes are TRBV5-4 and TRBJ2-5; 11 bases line up with TRBD2. V lost 0 bases to trimming and J lost 2 bases; unmatched junction nucleotides: 3. The CDR3 has 16 residues. The V gene's germline CDR1 is SGHNT and CDR2 YYREEE (reference sequence). CDR3 amino acids: CASSLALAGGQETQYF. DNA of the CDR3: TGTGCCAGCAGCTTGGCTCTAGCGGGAGGACAAGAGACCCAGTACTTC.

This chain uses TRBV2 with TRBJ2-4; TRBD2 agrees at 15 bases. There are 22 residues in the CDR3. With V trimmed by 4 bases and J by 1 base, 17 bases remained unmatched. The germline V gene encodes CDR1 SNHLY and CDR2 FYNNEI. The CDR3 DNA sequence: TGTGCCAGCAGTGGCCGCGGACTAGCGGGAGGGCCTTTGGGCTCGGCCAAAAACATTCAGTACTTC. This encodes CASSGRGLAGGPLGSAKNIQYF.

The chain combines TRBV29-1 with TRBJ2-1; D tentatively fits TRBD1 or TRBD2 (6 bases each). CDR1 and CDR2 (germline): SQVTM, ANQGSEA. Trimming left V 2 bases short and J 9 bases short, with 14 bases between. CDR3 length: 13 amino acids. CDR3: CSVERMGGAEQFF. The DNA for the CDR3 is TGCAGCGTTGAACGTATGGGGGGCGCTGAGCAGTTCTTC.

The chain couples TRBV7-8 to TRBJ2-1, with 13 bases that match TRBD2. Per germline, CDR1 SGHVS and CDR2 FQNEAQ. V lost 5 bases to trimming and J lost 10 bases; unmatched junction nucleotides: 5. The CDR3 has 14 amino acids. The CDR3 DNA reads as TGTGCCAGCAGCACTAGCGGGAGGGACTTAGAGCAGTTCTTC. It specifies CASSTSGRDLEQFF.

The chain is built from TRBV28 and TRBJ2-2; the D is unclear. The CDR3 covers 14 residues. Germline loops: CDR1 MDHEN, CDR2 SYDVKM. The V end lost 7 bases, the J end lost 3 bases, and 12 bases lay between the germline ends. The CDR3 region has the DNA TGTGCCAGCACGGAGATCTTTGACACCGGGGAGCTGTTTTTT. Translation gives CASTEIFDTGELFF.

The chain uses TRBV30 and TRBJ1-1; possibly TRBD1 for D (6 bases). CDR1 is GTSNPN, CDR2 SVGIG, per germline (reference sequence). The CDR3 has 13 amino acids. Trimming removed 3 bases at V and 11 bases at J, with 19 bases between. This chain's CDR3 is CAWREQGIDVAFF. In DNA form, the CDR3 reads TGTGCCTGGAGGGAACAGGGTATAGATGTCGCTTTCTTT. Based on the CDR3 plus reference TRBV30 and TRBJ1-1, the full variable domain is SQTIHQWPATLVQPVGSPLSLECTVEGTSNPNLYWYRQAAGRGLQLLFYSVGIGQISSEVPQNLSASRPQDRQFILSSKKLLLSDSGFYLCAWREQGIDVAFFGQGTRLTVV.

The V call is TRBV2, the J call TRBJ1-2; D is unclear. Trimming pared 4 bases from V and 6 bases from J, leaving 15 bases between. Germline CDR1 reads SNHLY; CDR2 reads FYNNEI. This CDR3 comprises 14 residues. CDR3 residues: CASSGVDGKDGYTF. CDR3 DNA sequence: TGTGCCAGCAGTGGGGTTGATGGTAAAGATGGCTACACCTTC.

The V call is TRBV6-6, the J call TRBJ1-5; no reliable D call. Germline-derived CDR1 and CDR2 are MNHNY and SVGAGI (reference sequence). The CDR3 spans 12 residues. Trimming took 5 bases from V and 4 from J, leaving 6 bases between them. CDR3 loop: CASSKWNQPQHF. DNA for the CDR3: TGTGCCAGCAGTAAATGGAATCAGCCCCAGCATTTT.

This clone was observed a handful of times. This chain links TRBV9 with TRBJ1-2; D is perhaps TRBD1 (6 bases). Per germline, CDR1 SGDLS and CDR2 YYNGEE. The CDR3 length is 15 residues. V was trimmed by 3 bases and J by 3 bases, leaving 15 bases between them. This CDR3 is CASSGDDKGDYGYTF. The CDR3 nucleotides are TGTGCCAGCAGCGGGGATGATAAGGGGGACTATGGCTACACCTTC.

This chain links TRBV11-1 with TRBJ1-5; D gene uncertain. Trimming removed 2 bases at V and 5 bases at J, with 7 bases between. From germline, CDR1 is SGHAT and CDR2 FQDESV (reference sequence). The CDR3 covers 13 residues. This CDR3 is CASSLSAHQPQHF. The CDR3 DNA sequence: TGTGCCAGCAGCTTATCGGCCCATCAGCCCCAGCATTTT.

The chain couples TRBV10-3 to TRBJ2-2, with TRBD1 identical over 9 bases. The CDR3 spans 16 residues. V was pared by 5 bases and J by 2 bases, with 6 bases of the junction left unmatched. Per germline, CDR1 ENHRY and CDR2 SYGVKD. The CDR3 nucleotides read TGTGCCATCAGTAGAGGACAGGGGCCTAACACCGGGGAGCTGTTTTTT. Its translation: CAISRGQGPNTGELFF.

The rearrangement uses TRBV2 and TRBJ2-1; D possibly matches TRBD1 or TRBD2 (5 bases each). CDR1 and CDR2 from the germline V gene are SNHLY and FYNNEI. Trimming stripped 6 bases from V and 0 bases from J, with 15 bases between. The CDR3 is 16 residues long. DNA for the CDR3: TGTGCCAGCAGCACCCCGGGACGAGGCTCCTACAATGAGCAGTTCTTC. This translates into CASSTPGRGSYNEQFF.

The rearrangement joins TRBV30 to TRBJ1-3; tentatively, D is TRBD1 (5 bases). Germline-derived CDR1 and CDR2 are GTSNPN and SVGIG (reference sequence). Trimming cost V 2 bases and J 3 bases, with 11 bases left between them. The CDR3 contains 14 residues. In DNA, the CDR3 is TGTGCCTGGAGTAAAGGGGCGAATGGAAACACCATATATTTT. Translating gives CAWSKGANGNTIYF. Combining the CDR3 with reference TRBV30 and TRBJ1-3 gives the whole variable domain SQTIHQWPATLVQPVGSPLSLECTVEGTSNPNLYWYRQAAGRGLQLLFYSVGIGQISSEVPQNLSASRPQDRQFILSSKKLLLSDSGFYLCAWSKGANGNTIYFGEGSWLTVV.

This chain connects TRBV27 to TRBJ2-7, with D hard to call. CDR1 and CDR2 from the germline V gene are MNHEY and SMNVEV (reference sequence). This CDR3 is 14 amino acids long. Trimming left V 3 bases short and J 4 bases short, with 13 bases between. The CDR3 reads CASSLNGPTYEQYF. For the CDR3, the DNA is TGTGCCAGCAGTTTGAACGGTCCTACATACGAGCAGTACTTC.

This chain connects TRBV5-6 to TRBJ1-1, with D hard to call. V was trimmed by 0 bases and J by 5 bases, leaving 11 bases between them. This CDR3 has 14 residues. From germline, CDR1 is SGHDT and CDR2 YYEEEE. This chain's CDR3 is CASSLGQRETEAFF. CDR3 nucleotide sequence: TGTGCCAGCAGCTTGGGTCAGCGCGAAACTGAAGCTTTCTTT.

The chain is built from TRBV5-5 and TRBJ1-4; D is undetermined. The CDR3 loop spans 13 amino acids. The germline gives CDR1 SGHKS, CDR2 YYEKEE (reference sequence). Deletions cut 4 bases from V and 8 bases from J, with 12 bases between. CDR3 loop: CASSVKPGEKLFF. In DNA form, the CDR3 reads TGTGCCAGCAGCGTAAAGCCGGGCGAAAAACTGTTTTTT.

The V and J genes are TRBV5-4 and TRBJ2-2, with D possibly called TRBD1 or TRBD2 (6 bases each). Germline values: CDR1 SGHNT, CDR2 YYREEE (reference sequence). V lost 4 bases, J lost 3 bases, and 10 bases lay in between. The CDR3 is 14 amino acids. The CDR3 bases are TGTGCCAGCAGCGCGGGACAAGACACCGGGGAGCTGTTTTTT. This translates into CASSAGQDTGELFF.

The rearrangement uses TRBV4-3 and TRBJ2-3, with TRBD2 matching over 8 bases. CDR3 length: 18 amino acids. The trim removed 0 bases at V and 2 bases at J, leaving 10 bases unmatched. The germline V gene has CDR1 LGHNA and CDR2 YSLEER. CDR3 nucleotides: TGCGCCAGCAGCCAAGATTTTGGGTCGGGGGGGCTCACAGATACGCAGTATTTT. Its protein is CASSQDFGSGGLTDTQYF.

This clone was picked up one time. CDR3 sequence (DNA): TGTGCCAGCAACGGACAGGGGACCATCAATCAGCCCCAGCATTTT. Protein product: CASNGQGTINQPQHF. This chain connects TRBV6-6 to TRBJ1-5; TRBD1 matches 9 bases. This CDR3 has 15 amino acids. V shed 7 bases and J 3 bases; nucleotides not matched to a gene: 7. Germline CDR1 reads MNHNY; CDR2 reads SVGAGI (reference sequence).

The J gene is TRBJ2-2, the V gene TRBV25-1, with a possible D match to TRBD2 (5 bases). Per germline, CDR1 MGHDK and CDR2 SYGVNS. This CDR3 region has 14 residues. Trimming removed 4 bases from V and 3 bases from J, with 9 bases in between. CDR3 in DNA: TGTGCCAGCAGTGTCGACGGGGACACCGGGGAGCTGTTTTTT. Translated, it gives CASSVDGDTGELFF. Full variable domain (outside the CDR3, taken from reference TRBV25-1 and TRBJ2-2): EADIYQTPRYLVIGTGKKITLECSQTMGHDKMYWYQQDPGMELHLIHYSYGVNSTEKGDLSSESTVSRIRTEHFPLTLESARPSHTSQYLCASSVDGDTGELFFGEGSRLTVL.

The genes are TRBV4-2 and TRBJ2-5; 9 bases are a match to TRBD2. With V trimmed by 1 base and J by 0 bases, 6 bases remained unmatched. Germline V gene sequence: CDR1 LGHNA, CDR2 YNFKEQ. The CDR3 extends over 17 amino acids. In nucleotides, the CDR3 is TGTGCCAGCAGCCAAGGGGGGCTAGCGGGGAACCAAGAGACCCAGTACTTC. Translation gives CASSQGGLAGNQETQYF.